The rows below give T cell receptor beta chains drawn from one sample of a study of shared clonotypes between healthy human individuals. The method was immunoSEQ multiplex PCR; TCRdb's version includes in-frame clones alone and lacks a portion of them. The sample carries roughly 2.1 million clones, 93% recorded once. Sequences were obtained from naive CD8+ T cells from PBMCs. Receptors were obtained from a man aged 18 to 35 in good health. Some clones in this sample may be carry-over from other donors' samples. The CDR3 runs from the conserved cysteine through the conserved F or W. The D gene is left open where the match is weak. Not every row has a clone size; where given, it reads once, few, many or a size class.

D gene,clone size,V gene,J gene,CDR3 protein,CDR3 DNA
TRBD1,.,TRBV11-3,TRBJ2-1,CASSGRTGEYDEQFF,TGTGCCAGCAGCGGTAGGACAGGGGAATACGATGAGCAGTTCTTC
.,.,TRBV11-3,TRBJ2-1,CASSFGLYNEQFF,TGTGCCAGCAGCTTCGGGCTCTACAATGAGCAGTTCTTC
.,once,TRBV27,TRBJ1-1,CASSLKIGGAEAFF,TGTGCCAGCAGTTTAAAAATAGGAGGGGCTGAAGCTTTCTTT
.,.,TRBV28,TRBJ2-5,CASNSLQATEKETQYF,TGTGCCAGCAACTCCCTACAGGCGACAGAAAAAGAGACCCAGTACTTC
TRBD1,.,TRBV19,TRBJ1-1,CASSPGTGLNTEAFF,TGTGCCAGTAGTCCTGGGACAGGATTGAACACTGAAGCTTTCTTT
.,few,TRBV28,TRBJ1-1,CASSLRGLNTEAFF,TGTGCCAGCAGTTTACGTGGGTTGAACACTGAAGCTTTCTTT
.,.,TRBV11-2,TRBJ2-7,CASSSLYEQYF,TGTGCCAGCAGCTCTCTATACGAGCAGTACTTC
.,few,TRBV30,TRBJ1-5,CAWSQNVIQPQHF,TGTGCCTGGAGTCAAAATGTTATCCAGCCCCAGCATTTT
TRBD2,.,TRBV7-3,TRBJ2-2,CASSLSGGLAANTGELFF,TGTGCCAGCAGCTTAAGCGGAGGACTAGCGGCAAACACCGGGGAGCTGTTTTTT
TRBD2,.,TRBV4-2,TRBJ2-1,CASSQSASGSYNEQFF,TGTGCCAGCAGCCAATCGGCTAGCGGGAGCTACAATGAGCAGTTCTTC
.,.,TRBV7-9,TRBJ2-1,CASSPPPGNSYNEQFF,TGTGCCAGCAGCCCCCCCCCGGGGAACTCTTACAATGAGCAGTTCTTC
.,.,TRBV4-3,TRBJ2-7,CASSPMLGFRVREQYF,TGCGCCAGCAGCCCTATGTTGGGCTTCAGGGTTCGCGAGCAGTACTTC
.,.,TRBV7-9,TRBJ1-1,CASSSPETPGTHF,TGTGCCAGCAGCTCTCCTGAGACCCCCGGGACTCACTTT
.,.,TRBV28,TRBJ1-1,CAPPGGNTEAFF,TGTGCCCCCCCCGGCGGGAACACTGAAGCTTTCTTT
.,once,TRBV27,TRBJ1-5,CASSSRDDQPQHF,TGTGCCAGCAGTTCCAGGGACGATCAGCCCCAGCATTTT
.,.,TRBV2,TRBJ1-1,CASSRTATLMNTEAFF,TGTGCCAGCAGTCGAACAGCGACGCTCATGAACACTGAAGCTTTCTTT
TRBD2,.,TRBV28,TRBJ2-7,CASRRTSGTYEQYF,TGTGCCAGCCGCCGGACTAGCGGTACCTACGAGCAGTACTTC
.,.,TRBV4-1,TRBJ2-7,CASSQDLRTETYEQYF,TGCGCCAGCAGCCAAGATCTCAGGACAGAGACCTACGAGCAGTACTTC
.,.,TRBV6-5,TRBJ2-3,CASSYAEGPPDTQYF,TGTGCCAGCAGTTACGCTGAGGGGCCGCCAGATACGCAGTATTTT
TRBD2,.,TRBV29-1,TRBJ2-5,CSVELVSGRFQETQYF,TGCAGCGTTGAATTGGTTAGCGGGAGGTTCCAAGAGACCCAGTACTTC
.,.,TRBV7-6,TRBJ2-3,CASSLLPTDTQYF,TGTGCCAGCAGCTTACTGCCCACAGATACGCAGTATTTT
TRBD1,.,TRBV6-5,TRBJ1-4,CASSSTGGGNEKLFF,TGTGCCAGCAGTTCTACAGGGGGCGGCAATGAAAAACTGTTTTTT
.,.,TRBV19,TRBJ2-1,CASSIGRSSYNEQFF,TGTGCCAGTAGCATCGGACGGAGCTCCTACAATGAGCAGTTCTTC
TRBD2,.,TRBV4-1,TRBJ2-1,CASSPGLAGAPNEQFF,TGCGCCAGCAGCCCGGGACTAGCGGGAGCCCCCAATGAGCAGTTCTTC
.,.,TRBV19,TRBJ2-6,CASSTPGPNTSGANVLTF,TGTGCCAGTAGTACACCGGGACCGAACACTTCTGGGGCCAACGTCCTGACTTTC
TRBD1,.,TRBV28,TRBJ2-3,CASNMGQLYTDTQYF,TGTGCCAGCAACATGGGACAGCTATACACAGATACGCAGTATTTT
TRBD2,once,TRBV7-7,TRBJ2-1,CASSPPGLAGAGEQFF,TGTGCCAGCAGCCCTCCGGGACTAGCGGGAGCGGGGGAGCAGTTCTTC
.,.,TRBV7-8,TRBJ1-4,CASSETRGLDEKLFF,TGTGCCAGCAGCGAGACGCGGGGGTTGGATGAAAAACTGTTTTTT
TRBD1,.,TRBV6-6,TRBJ2-5,CASSPRQGRQETQYF,TGTGCCAGCAGTCCAAGACAGGGGCGACAAGAGACCCAGTACTTC
.,.,TRBV11-2,TRBJ2-7,CASSLGTHTYEQYF,TGTGCCAGCAGCCTTGGGACGCATACCTACGAGCAGTACTTC
TRBD2,.,TRBV7-3,TRBJ2-5,CASSLLGGGLAGAVRETQYF,TGTGCCAGCAGCTTATTAGGCGGGGGACTAGCGGGCGCGGTCAGGGAGACCCAGTACTTC
.,.,TRBV19,TRBJ1-1,CASTSGYTEAFF,TGTGCCAGTACCTCGGGCTACACTGAAGCTTTCTTT
TRBD2,.,TRBV4-1,TRBJ2-3,CASSQDTGRGSLRDTQYF,TGCGCCAGCAGCCAAGATACCGGGAGGGGGTCCCTAAGGGATACGCAGTATTTT
.,.,TRBV9,TRBJ1-2,CASGAARTGFRGYTF,TGTGCCAGCGGCGCAGCCCGTACAGGCTTTCGTGGCTACACCTTC
.,.,TRBV27,TRBJ2-6,CASSLWGFTGANVLTF,TGTGCCAGCAGTTTATGGGGATTTACTGGGGCCAACGTCCTGACTTTC
TRBD2,.,TRBV2,TRBJ2-3,CASPVFGSGRPSTDTQYF,TGTGCCAGCCCCGTGTTTGGTAGCGGGAGGCCTAGCACAGATACGCAGTATTTT
TRBD1,.,TRBV7-9,TRBJ2-1,CASIWTGSYNEQFF,TGTGCCAGCATCTGGACAGGGTCCTACAATGAGCAGTTCTTC
.,.,TRBV5-6,TRBJ1-4,CASSLATFAQGNEKLFF,TGTGCCAGCAGCTTGGCAACTTTCGCCCAGGGAAATGAAAAACTGTTTTTT
.,.,TRBV7-9,TRBJ2-7,CASSPPHFHEQYF,TGTGCCAGCAGCCCCCCCCACTTTCACGAGCAGTACTTC
TRBD1,.,TRBV29-1,TRBJ1-2,CSATGAYGHTF,TGCAGCGCCACAGGGGCCTATGGCCACACCTTC
TRBD1,.,TRBV6-6,TRBJ2-1,CASSLQGAYNEQFF,TGTGCCAGCAGTCTACAGGGGGCCTACAATGAGCAGTTCTTC
TRBD1,.,TRBV6-5,TRBJ1-5,CASSSQGDQPQHF,TGTGCCAGCAGCTCACAGGGGGATCAGCCCCAGCATTTT